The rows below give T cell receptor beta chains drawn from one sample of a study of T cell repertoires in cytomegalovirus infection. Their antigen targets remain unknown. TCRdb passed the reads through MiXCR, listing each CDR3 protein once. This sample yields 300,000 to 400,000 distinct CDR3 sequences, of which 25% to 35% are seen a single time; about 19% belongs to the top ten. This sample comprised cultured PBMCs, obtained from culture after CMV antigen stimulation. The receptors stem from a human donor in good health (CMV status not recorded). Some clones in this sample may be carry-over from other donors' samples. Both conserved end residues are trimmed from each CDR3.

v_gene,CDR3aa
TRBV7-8,ASSPLPGFNQPQH
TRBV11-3,ASSLRSSSPNTQY
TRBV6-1,ASSEALTGGFYEQY
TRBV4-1,ASSQDNPGTAMGDTEAF
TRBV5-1,ASSPDLGETYEQY
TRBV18,ASSPRSREETQY
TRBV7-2,ASSRPGQRNTEAF
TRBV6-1,ASSATSGSLQF
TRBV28,ASSSGTVNYGYT
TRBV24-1,ATSDAGTELDTQY
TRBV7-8,ASSLPRRGGTDTQY
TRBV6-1,ASSGVGGLAF
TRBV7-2,ASGYYNSPLH
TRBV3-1,ASSQVGGTHNEQF
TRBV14,ASSQERQGGYGYT
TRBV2,ASGLASGETQY
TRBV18,ASSPRSFDGETQY
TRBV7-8,ASSLAGEGKNIQY
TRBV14,ASSQGPGFNTEAF
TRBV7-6,ASSLGSGVSTDTQY
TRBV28,ASSQPSGGQAYEQY
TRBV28,ASSETSYGYT
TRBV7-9,ASSFNNWGNTEAF
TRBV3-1,ASSLAGGETQY
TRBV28,ASSAGQLSGNTIY
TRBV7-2,ASSLIAGGAYEQY
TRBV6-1,ASRVLQGSSSGANVLT
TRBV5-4,ASSSGTEQETQY
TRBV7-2,ASSFRLTAEAQY
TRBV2,ASSRDSGTTDTQY
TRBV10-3,AIATGGQNTEAF
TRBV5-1,ASSPGQGVAYEQY
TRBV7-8,ASSLQRTGASGNTIY
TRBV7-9,ASSSWNSGANVLT
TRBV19,ATMRRGGRGDTQY
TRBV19,ASSMRGTTNEQF
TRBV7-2,ASSLAGNRNQPQH
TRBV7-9,ASIHGGETTEAF
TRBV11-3,ASSFSPPDTQY
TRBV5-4,ASSPREGGTEAF
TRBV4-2,ASSQPGLAGSGDTQY
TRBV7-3,ASSLMGQGWTGELF
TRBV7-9,ASSLNTLTGRNNEQF
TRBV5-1,ASSLAGDANYEQY
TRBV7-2,ASSRWTGNTEAF
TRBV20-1,SARPRAYNEQF
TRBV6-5,ASSSLGGNQPQH
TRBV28,ASRRDTAAYEQY
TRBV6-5,ASSYSRQVPNSPLH
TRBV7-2,ASSHRDTLISGNSPLH
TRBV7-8,ASSLGPRLATDTQY
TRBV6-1,ASKTDIYEQY
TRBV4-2,ASSGRLAPTYNEQF
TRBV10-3,AISGAGVSNQPQH
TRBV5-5,ASSPGTGGDEQY
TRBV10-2,ASSELAVEQF
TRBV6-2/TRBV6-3,AIHPPPPGQRYEQY
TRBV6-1,ASSTGYGYT
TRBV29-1,SVGEGDNQPQH
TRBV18,ASSPGLTNEKLF